This TCR beta chain came from a study of blood T cell repertoires in COVID-19. Germline CDR1 MNHEY, CDR2 SVGAGI. V dropped 2 bases and J dropped 9; count of bases not matched to a gene: 9. The CDR3 runs 14 residues. Libraries were prepared by immunoSEQ multiplex PCR; TCRdb keeps only in-frame clonotypes and omits some of them. The sample shows approximately 450,000 clones, around 89% of them seen only once. The rearrangement uses TRBV6-5 and TRBJ1-2; 7 positions match TRBD1. Sequencing input: PBMCs or T cells enriched from blood (not recorded which). This TCR derives from a man aged 30 to 45 who had recovered from COVID-19. CDR3 nucleotide sequence: TGTGCCAGCAGTTACCTGGGACAGCTATCGAGCTACACCTTC. Translated: CASSYLGQLSSYTF.